The 10 T cell receptor beta chains in this list originate from one sample, sequenced in a study of control samples from healthy donors and cancer patients. Sequencing used immunoSEQ multiplex PCR; TCRdb keeps in-frame clones, though not all of them. The sample records some 130,000 clones, just over 90% being singletons. Specimen: PBMCs. The receptors come from a man over 45 with head and neck cancer.

In its sample, this clone was seen once. J is TRBJ2-3 and V is TRBV7-6; D is uncertain. CDR3 length: 14 amino acids. The V end was cut by 4 bases, the J end by 6 bases, with 14 bases between. The germline V gene encodes CDR1 SGHVS and CDR2 FNYEAQ. For the CDR3, the DNA is TGTGCCAGCAGCTCCCGACTCAAGGACGATACGCAGTATTTT. Its protein is CASSSRLKDDTQYF.

A few counts support this clone. This chain links TRBV4-1 with TRBJ1-6; perhaps TRBD1 as D (6 bases). CDR1 and CDR2 (germline): MGHRA, YSYEKL. The CDR3 contains 17 residues. Trimming took off 0 bases at V and 8 bases at J, with 17 bases between the two ends. The CDR3 nucleotides are TGCGCCAGCAGCCAAGAAATCCCGGGGGCGACAGATTCACCCCTCCACTTT. Its protein product is CASSQEIPGATDSPLHF.

The V gene is TRBV24-1, the J gene TRBJ1-2, with D unclear. CDR3 length equals 14 residues. Trimming took off 4 bases at V and 2 bases at J, with 10 bases between the two ends. The germline V gene has CDR1 KGHDR and CDR2 SFDVKD. In nucleotides, the CDR3 is TGTGCCACCAGTGACCCAGGAACAAACTATGGCTACACCTTC. Translated: CATSDPGTNYGYTF.

This rearrangement joins TRBV4-1 to TRBJ2-5; the D call may be TRBD1 or TRBD2 (5 bases each). This CDR3 is 18 amino acids long. Looked up from germline, CDR1 is MGHRA and CDR2 is YSYEKL. Trimming removed 3 bases at V and 1 base at J, with 21 bases between. CDR3: CASSQGRYSLNFQETQYF. The CDR3 coding sequence is TGCGCCAGCAGCCAGGGACGTTATTCTTTAAATTTCCAAGAGACCCAGTACTTC.

The chain couples TRBV6-5 to TRBJ2-5; 11 bases are shared with TRBD2. Germline CDR1 MNHEY, CDR2 SVGAGI. This CDR3 spans 14 amino acids. Unmatched junction bases numbered 4, after V lost 5 bases and J lost 5 bases. As DNA, the CDR3 is TGTGCCAGCAGTAAGACTAGCGGGGTGGAGACCCAGTACTTC. It is translated as CASSKTSGVETQYF.

The genes are TRBV19 and TRBJ2-1, with 7 bases matching TRBD2. The CDR3 spans 14 residues. Per the germline V gene, CDR1 is LNHDA and CDR2 is SQIVND (reference sequence). Trimming took 7 bases from V and 4 from J; bases not matched to a gene: 7. The CDR3 here is CASTDGAGYNEQFF. The CDR3 DNA follows: TGTGCCAGTACCGACGGAGCGGGGTACAATGAGCAGTTCTTC.

The CDR3 region is CASSLGLRTEYGYTF. CDR3 bases: TGTGCCAGCAGCTTGGGTCTCCGGACGGAATATGGCTACACCTTC. The gene calls are TRBV7-9 and TRBJ1-2, with D uncertain. Germline CDR1 reads SEHNR; CDR2 reads FQNEAQ (reference sequence). CDR3 length equals 15 residues. The germline V and J ends were trimmed by 3 bases and 5 bases, with 16 bases remaining between them. Drawing the rest from reference TRBV7-9 and TRBJ1-2, the complete variable domain is DTGVSQNPRHKITKRGQNVTFRCDPISEHNRLYWYRQTLGQGPEFLTYFQNEAQLEKSRLLSDRFSAERPKGSFSTLEIQRTEQGDSAMYLCASSLGLRTEYGYTFGSGTRLTVV.

The gene calls are TRBV4-1 and TRBJ2-1; the D is unclear. The CDR3 is 12 amino acids. The V gene lost 1 base and the J gene lost 7 bases, with 5 bases spanning the gap. CDR1 MGHRA and CDR2 YSYEKL come from the germline V gene. CDR3 coding DNA: TGCGCCAGCAGCCAAGCCGTGAATGAGCAGTTCTTC. The encoded protein is CASSQAVNEQFF.

The table lists this clone with a few counts. This sequence joins TRBV27 and TRBJ2-1; D uncertain. Germline loops: CDR1 MNHEY, CDR2 SMNVEV (reference sequence). The germline V and J ends were trimmed by 5 bases and 0 bases, with 5 bases remaining between them. CDR3 length equals 13 residues. In nucleotides, the CDR3 is TGTGCCAGCAGTACAAGCTCCTACAATGAGCAGTTCTTC. This gives the protein CASSTSSYNEQFF.

The rearrangement uses TRBV11-2 and TRBJ1-1, with D unresolved. The length of the CDR3 is 14 residues. V was shortened by 1 base and J by 1 base, with 7 bases between the two germline ends. Germline assignment: CDR1 SGHAT and CDR2 FQNNGV. DNA for the CDR3: TGTGCCAGCAGCTTAGGAAGAGGGAACACTGAAGCTTTCTTT. This codes for CASSLGRGNTEAFF.